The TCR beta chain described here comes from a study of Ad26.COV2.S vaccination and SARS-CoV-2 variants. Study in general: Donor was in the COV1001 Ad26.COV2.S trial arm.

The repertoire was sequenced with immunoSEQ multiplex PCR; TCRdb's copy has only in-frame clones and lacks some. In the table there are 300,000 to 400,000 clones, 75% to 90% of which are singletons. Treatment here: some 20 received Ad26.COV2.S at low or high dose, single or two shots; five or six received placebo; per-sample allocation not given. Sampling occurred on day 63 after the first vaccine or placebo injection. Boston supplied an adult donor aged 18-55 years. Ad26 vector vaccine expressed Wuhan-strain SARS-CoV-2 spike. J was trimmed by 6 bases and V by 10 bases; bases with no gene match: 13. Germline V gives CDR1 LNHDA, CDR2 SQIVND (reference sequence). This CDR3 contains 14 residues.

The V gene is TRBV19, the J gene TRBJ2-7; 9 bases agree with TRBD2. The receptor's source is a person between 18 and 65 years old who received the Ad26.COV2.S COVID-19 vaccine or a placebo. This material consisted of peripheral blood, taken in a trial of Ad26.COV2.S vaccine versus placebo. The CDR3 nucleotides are TGTGCCACCTCTGGGATTAGCGGGAGCCCCGAGCAGTACTTC. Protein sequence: CATSGISGSPEQYF.